The clone carrying this T cell receptor (beta chain) came up once. The sample originates from a study of blood T cell repertoires in COVID-19. As for the study in general: There were acute and convalescent COVID-19 samples, and they came from the United States, Italy and Spain.

A Seattle source enrolled patients during active infection and followed them longitudinally. Germline CDR1 SGHTS, CDR2 YDEGEE. Trimming removed 7 bases from V and 4 bases from J, with 9 bases in between. The CDR3 extends over 13 amino acids. Original processing notes: Quantification of nucleated cells was approximated via reference gene primer amplification. The data were produced by immunoSEQ multiplex PCR, yet TCRdb's version contains in-frame clones alone and is incomplete. V and J calls and clone size are copied from that table; D and trimming were computed from the DNA. The table records just under 350,000 clones, about 88% of them present only once.

V and J are TRBV5-8 and TRBJ2-6; D uncertain. This clonotype originated in a woman aged 70 to 79 with COVID-19, enrolled during active disease. The source material was peripheral blood. CDR3 loop: CASLSFGANVLTF. The CDR3 DNA follows: TGTGCCAGCCTGTCCTTCGGGGCCAACGTCCTGACTTTC.